This paragraph reports one TCR beta chain. Its antigen is currently unknown. Every one of the donors was a healthy Caucasian. A template switching step contributed a universal primer site, while unique molecular identifiers were present in the cDNA. TCRdb passed the 5' RACE reads through MiXCR, listing each CDR3 protein once. The table lists some 900,000 distinct CDR3 sequences, roughly 12% of them singletons. The source of the sample is a study of identical twins. Findings and caveats of the study: Out-of-frame alpha sequences common to twins exhibited an excess of low generation probability. Partial confounding of zero-insertion analyses by invariant MAIT and iNKT cells was possible.

CDR3 length: 15 residues. The V gene's germline CDR1 is MNHEY and CDR2 SMNVEV (reference sequence). Trimming removed 5 bases at V and 3 bases at J, with 16 bases between. A further study also used this sample, focusing on yellow fever vaccine responses in identical twins.

Specimen: PBMCs. This receptor was obtained from a woman aged 18-30 years in good health. The chain recombines TRBV27 with TRBJ2-5, with TRBD2 as a possible D gene (6 bases). The CDR3 DNA follows: TGTGCCAGCAGTAGGGGACTTGGCAAAAAAGAGACCCAGTACTTC. Translated, it gives CASSRGLGKKETQYF.